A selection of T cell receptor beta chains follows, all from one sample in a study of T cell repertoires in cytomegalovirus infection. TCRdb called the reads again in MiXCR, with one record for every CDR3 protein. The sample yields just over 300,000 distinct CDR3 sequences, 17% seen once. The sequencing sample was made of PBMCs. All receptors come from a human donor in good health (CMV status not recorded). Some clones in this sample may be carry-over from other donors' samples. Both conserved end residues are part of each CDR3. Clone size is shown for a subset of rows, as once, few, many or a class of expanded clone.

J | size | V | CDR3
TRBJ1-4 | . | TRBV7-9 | CASSTRTGTNEKLFF
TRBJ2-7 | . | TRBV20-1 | CSAPTLGDNEQYF
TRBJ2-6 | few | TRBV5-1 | CASSPLGYRTLSGANVLTF
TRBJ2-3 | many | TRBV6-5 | CASSYLGTANTQYF
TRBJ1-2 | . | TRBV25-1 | CASSEGVRVDYTF
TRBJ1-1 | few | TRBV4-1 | CASSQVGDGTEAFF
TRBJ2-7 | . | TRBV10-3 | CAISSGQGGEQYF
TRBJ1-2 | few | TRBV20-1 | CNPGVSELYGYTF
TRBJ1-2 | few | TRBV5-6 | CASSLYRNGYTF
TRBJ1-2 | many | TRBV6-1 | CASSDSTALNYGYTF
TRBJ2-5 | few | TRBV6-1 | CASTYLGQTQETQYF
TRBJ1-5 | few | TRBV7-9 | CASSPGGSVGNQPQHF
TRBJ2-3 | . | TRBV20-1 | CSASRPGLAGHLATDTQYF
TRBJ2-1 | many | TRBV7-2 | CASSLEGGPYNEQFF
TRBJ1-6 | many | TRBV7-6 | CASSLGTRRTGRNSPLHF
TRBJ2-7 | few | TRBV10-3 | CAISAGAYEQYF
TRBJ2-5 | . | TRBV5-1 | CASSLGIEQETQYF
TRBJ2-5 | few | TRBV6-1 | CASSETTRQETQYF
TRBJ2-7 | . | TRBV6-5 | CASSPRREYEQYF
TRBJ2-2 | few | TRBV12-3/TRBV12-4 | CASRPTSAGELFF
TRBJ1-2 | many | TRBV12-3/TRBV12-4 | CASSRSTGDYGYTF
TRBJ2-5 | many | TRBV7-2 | CASSPDLPKGTQYF
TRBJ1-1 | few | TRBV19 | CATRDRGSTEAFF
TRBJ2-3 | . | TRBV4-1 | CASSQGQFSSTDTQYF
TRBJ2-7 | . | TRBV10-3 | CAISEPVSGDEQYF
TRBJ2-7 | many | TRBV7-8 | CASSTGVRNPSYEQYF
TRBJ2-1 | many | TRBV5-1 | CASSLGAGAYEQFF
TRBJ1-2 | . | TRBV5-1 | CASSHDGDYGYTF
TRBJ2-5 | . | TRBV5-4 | CASSLGLGGETQYF
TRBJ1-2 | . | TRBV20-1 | CSARDLGVGYTF
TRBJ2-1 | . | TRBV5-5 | CASSLAGIAGGLNEQFF
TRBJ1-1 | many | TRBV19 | CASSIVQGRTNTEAFF
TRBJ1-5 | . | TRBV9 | CASSVGLYGPQHF
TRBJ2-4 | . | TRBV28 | CASSYLEVGKNIQYF
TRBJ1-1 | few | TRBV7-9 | CASSSGSRQNTEAFF
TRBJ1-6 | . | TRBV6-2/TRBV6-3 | CASSYGDRGANSPLHF
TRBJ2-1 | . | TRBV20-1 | CSARDFPDRDQFF
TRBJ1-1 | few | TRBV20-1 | CSARGLGTEAFF
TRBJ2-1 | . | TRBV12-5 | CASGLSLAETYNEQFF
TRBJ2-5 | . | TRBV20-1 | CSARQDGETQYF
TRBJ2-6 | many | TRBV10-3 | CATTETGANVLTF
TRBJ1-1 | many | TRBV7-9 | CASSLAPGQTNTEAFF
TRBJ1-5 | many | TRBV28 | CASSSAHQPQHF
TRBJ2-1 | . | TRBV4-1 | CASSQLDRDNEQFF
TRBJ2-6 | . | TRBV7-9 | CASSFGLSGANVLTF
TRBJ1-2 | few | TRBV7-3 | CASSPGLMGQGGYTF
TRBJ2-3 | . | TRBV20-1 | CSATSGGAADTQYF
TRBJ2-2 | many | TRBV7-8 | CASSGGVTGELFF
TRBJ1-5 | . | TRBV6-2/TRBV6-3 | CASSYPRQGGNQPQHF
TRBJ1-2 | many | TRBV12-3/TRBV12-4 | CASSSRGRPLPNYGYTF
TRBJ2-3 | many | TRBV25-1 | CASSEYGRGSTDTQYF
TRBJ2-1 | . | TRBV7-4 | CASSLRSGQFF